Listed here are 8 T cell receptor beta chains from one sample, sequenced in a study of radiation and T cells in renal cell carcinoma. Generated by immunoSEQ multiplex PCR, the TCRdb table keeps only in-frame clones and is missing some. The sample includes tens of thousands of clones, roughly 80% of them seen just once. Sample time point: blood 4 weeks post-SBRT, at nephrectomy. Described treatment: 15 Gy SBRT to primary tumor, nephrectomy 4 weeks later. This specimen was blood, taken from a patient whose treatment included radiotherapy and nephrectomy. These receptors originate from a woman aged 55-69 years with renal cell carcinoma.

This sequence joins TRBV7-9 and TRBJ2-3; D gene ambiguous. Trimming left V 1 base short and J 5 bases short, with 4 bases between. Germline CDR1 and CDR2: SEHNR and FQNEAQ (reference sequence). This CDR3 spans 12 amino acids. In nucleotides, the CDR3 is TGTGCCAGCAGCTTAGAGTTAGATACGCAGTATTTT. This translates into CASSLELDTQYF. Supplemented by reference TRBV7-9 and TRBJ2-3, the full variable domain reads DTGVSQNPRHKITKRGQNVTFRCDPISEHNRLYWYRQTLGQGPEFLTYFQNEAQLEKSRLLSDRFSAERPKGSFSTLEIQRTEQGDSAMYLCASSLELDTQYFGPGTRLTVL.

The CDR3 protein is CASVQRGGADTQYF. The DNA of the CDR3 is TGTGCCAGCGTGCAACGAGGGGGCGCGGATACGCAGTATTTT. The chain combines TRBV9 with TRBJ2-3; 7 bases align to TRBD1. The CDR3 is 14 residues long. Per the germline V gene, CDR1 is SGDLS and CDR2 is YYNGEE. V lost 7 bases to trimming and J lost 6 bases; unmatched junction nucleotides: 11.

The chain recombines TRBV4-1 with TRBJ2-6, with D perhaps matching TRBD1 (5 bases). Trimming left V 1 base short and J 2 bases short, with 9 bases between. Germline V gene sequence: CDR1 MGHRA, CDR2 YSYEKL. This CDR3 spans 16 amino acids. CDR3 sequence: CASSQGGRAGANVLTF. The CDR3 DNA reads TGCGCCAGCAGCCAAGGTGGCAGGGCTGGGGCCAACGTCCTGACTTTC.

The V and J genes are TRBV10-3 and TRBJ2-1; 12 bases line up with TRBD2. The CDR3 loop spans 14 amino acids. Trimming at V came to 5 bases and at J to 8 bases, leaving 4 bases not matched to a gene. The germline V gene encodes CDR1 ENHRY and CDR2 SYGVKD. Written as DNA, the CDR3 is TGTGCCATCAGTCCTAGCGGGAGGGCCCATGAGCAGTTCTTC. Its translation: CAISPSGRAHEQFF.

The rearrangement links TRBV6-5 to TRBJ2-5, with 8 bases matching TRBD2. CDR1 MNHEY and CDR2 SVGAGI come from the germline V gene. V gave up 5 bases and J gave up 5 bases; unmatched junction bases: 7. This CDR3 is built from 14 residues. For the CDR3, the DNA is TGTGCCAGCAGTCCCGGGGGGGGCCCGGAGACCCAGTACTTC. This sequence encodes CASSPGGGPETQYF.

The rearrangement uses TRBV28 and TRBJ1-2; unclear D gene. V shed 3 bases and J shed 4 bases, with 9 bases lying between them. CDR3 size: 13 residues. From germline, CDR1 is MDHEN and CDR2 SYDVKM. As DNA, the CDR3 is TGTGCCAGCAGTTTGCCCAGCACCTATGGCTACACCTTC. It encodes CASSLPSTYGYTF.

The gene calls are TRBV18 and TRBJ1-4; TRBD1 might be the D (5 bases). Germline assignment: CDR1 KGHSH and CDR2 LQKENI. Trimming took off 4 bases at V and 8 bases at J, with 14 bases between the two ends. The CDR3 runs to 14 residues. The DNA of the CDR3 is TGTGCCAGCTCACAAAACGGGGCCCAGGAAAAACTGTTTTTT. Protein: CASSQNGAQEKLFF.

The CDR3 reads CASSLGLANTEAFF. CDR3 coding DNA: TGTGCCAGCAGCCTGGGACTAGCGAACACTGAAGCTTTCTTT. The V and J genes are TRBV7-2 and TRBJ1-1, with TRBD1 as a possible D gene (5 bases). V was pared by 5 bases and J by 1 base, with 11 bases between. The CDR3 length is 14 residues. Germline V gene lookup returns CDR1 SGHTA and CDR2 FQGNSA.